Each of the 9 T cell receptor beta chains below was sequenced from the same sample in a study of PD-1 blockade in mismatch repair-deficient tumors. The table came from immunoSEQ multiplex PCR; TCRdb's copy has only in-frame clones and leaves some out. The table lists tens of thousands of clones, 83% of them singletons. Material: peripheral blood, obtained 12 weeks after starting pembrolizumab. The receptors originated from an adult with mismatch repair-deficient cancer.

The chain recombines TRBV12-5 with TRBJ2-5; 7 positions match TRBD1. The junction had 16 bases not matched to a gene; V was cut back by 7 bases and J by 5 bases. Germline assignment: CDR1 LGHNT and CDR2 FRNRAP. The CDR3 has 16 residues. The CDR3 loop is CASETDAGDREETQYF. For the CDR3, the DNA is TGTGCTAGTGAGACCGACGCCGGGGACAGAGAGGAGACCCAGTACTTC.

The CDR3 DNA follows: TGTGCCAGCAGCCCCCAAAGAGATCTAGCGGCCTACAATGAGCAGTTCTTC. Its protein is CASSPQRDLAAYNEQFF. The chain carries TRBV7-6 and TRBJ2-1; 7 nucleotides line up with TRBD2. The V gene's germline CDR1 is SGHVS and CDR2 FNYEAQ. Trimming cost V 5 bases and J 2 bases; bases outside gene matches: 12. The CDR3 has 17 residues.

The V gene is TRBV7-9, the J gene TRBJ2-1; maybe TRBD2 (6 bases). CDR1 SEHNR and CDR2 FQNEAQ come from the germline V gene (reference sequence). Trimming took off 3 bases at V and 12 bases at J, with 9 bases between the two ends. The CDR3 runs to 11 residues. CDR3 coding DNA: TGTGCCAGCAGCTTCGGGGGAGGGCAGTTCTTC. Translated: CASSFGGGQFF. Full variable domain (remainder filled in from reference TRBV7-9 and TRBJ2-1): DTGVSQNPRHKITKRGQNVTFRCDPISEHNRLYWYRQTLGQGPEFLTYFQNEAQLEKSRLLSDRFSAERPKGSFSTLEIQRTEQGDSAMYLCASSFGGGQFFGPGTRLTVL.

J is TRBJ2-1 and V is TRBV6-5; the match to TRBD2 covers 9 bases. CDR3 size: 15 residues. V lost 5 bases, J lost 4 bases, and 6 bases stayed unmatched. Germline CDR1 is MNHEY and CDR2 is SVGAGI. DNA of the CDR3: TGTGCCAGCAGTAACCAGCTAGCGGGATACAATGAGCAGTTCTTC. Translating it yields CASSNQLAGYNEQFF.

The V gene is TRBV28, the J gene TRBJ2-6; 9 bases are shared with TRBD1. CDR1 and CDR2 (germline): MDHEN, SYDVKM. V dropped 2 bases and J dropped 2; count of bases not matched to a gene: 4. The CDR3 has 17 residues. The CDR3 nucleotides read TGTGCCAGCAGTTTAGCCGGGACAGGGCCTGGGGCCAACGTCCTGACTTTC. The encoded protein is CASSLAGTGPGANVLTF.

The chain recombines TRBV4-2 with TRBJ1-5, with D hard to call. Germline V gene data show CDR1 as LGHNA and CDR2 as YNFKEQ. The CDR3 covers 13 residues. Trimming removed 0 bases at V and 7 bases at J, with 7 bases between. CDR3 nucleotide sequence: TGTGCCAGCAGCCAAGATGTGGGGCAGCCCCAGCATTTT. Translating gives CASSQDVGQPQHF.

This clone was seen a handful of times. This chain links TRBV5-4 with TRBJ2-2; no reliable D call. The V end was cut by 4 bases, the J end by 0 bases, with 7 bases between. This CDR3 comprises 14 residues. CDR1 and CDR2 from the germline V gene are SGHNT and YYREEE (reference sequence). The CDR3 sequence is CASSPNTNTGELFF. In DNA form, the CDR3 reads TGTGCCAGCAGCCCAAATACGAACACCGGGGAGCTGTTTTTT.

The chain uses TRBV27 and TRBJ2-7, with a possible D match to TRBD2 (6 bases). V was shortened by 5 bases and J by 1 base, with 12 bases between the two germline ends. The CDR3 is 14 residues long. The V gene's germline CDR1 is MNHEY and CDR2 SMNVEV (reference sequence). CDR3 in DNA: TGTGCCAGCAGTCCGCGGGAAACATCCTACGAGCAGTACTTC. Its translation: CASSPRETSYEQYF.

The V gene is TRBV27, the J gene TRBJ2-3; TRBD2 matches 12 bases. V trimming: 1 base; J trimming: 3 bases; junction bases outside the gene matches: 2. The CDR3 extends over 16 amino acids. Germline-derived CDR1 and CDR2 are MNHEY and SMNVEV (reference sequence). CDR3 sequence: CASSLLTSGGTDTQYF. As DNA, the CDR3 is TGTGCCAGCAGTTTATTGACTAGCGGGGGAACAGATACGCAGTATTTT.